This is a list of T cell receptor beta chains from one sample in a study of vaccination effects on CD4 cells after COVID-19. Which antigens these TCRs recognize remains unknown. Produced via immunoSEQ multiplex PCR; TCRdb's table is partial and in-frame only. This table holds 77,000 or so clones, roughly 79% found once. This specimen was CD4+ T cells from PBMCs cultured with SARS-CoV-2 spike peptides, taken before COVID-19 vaccination. The receptors here all came from a human donor who received a COVID-19 vaccine. The conserved cysteine and the conserved F or W are not part of the CDR3 here. The order of the fields is clone size, V gene, J gene, CDR3 protein. Clone sizes are given selectively: once, few, many, or a class where the clone is expanded.

NA	TRBV19	TRBJ2-6	ASRDRGLAGANVLT
NA	TRBV6-1	TRBJ2-2	ASSEYVRGPTGELF
NA	TRBV4-2	TRBJ2-1	ASSQGRLAGMDEQF
NA	TRBV4-1	TRBJ2-5	ASSQEGLAGGRPETQY
NA	TRBV30	TRBJ1-6	ASRTDYNSPLH
NA	TRBV5-1	TRBJ2-2	ASIPGASNTGELF
NA	TRBV30	TRBJ1-2	ACGVGYGYT
NA	TRBV30	TRBJ2-1	AWSAGTVNEQF
once	TRBV7-2	TRBJ2-3	ASSLRLQSTDTQY
once	TRBV24-1	TRBJ2-3	ATSDSSGQGSVDTQY
once	TRBV4-3	TRBJ2-5	ASSQGPAVETQY
NA	TRBV9	TRBJ1-2	ASSVHRAVEYGYT
NA	TRBV5-5	TRBJ1-2	ASSYSNYGYT